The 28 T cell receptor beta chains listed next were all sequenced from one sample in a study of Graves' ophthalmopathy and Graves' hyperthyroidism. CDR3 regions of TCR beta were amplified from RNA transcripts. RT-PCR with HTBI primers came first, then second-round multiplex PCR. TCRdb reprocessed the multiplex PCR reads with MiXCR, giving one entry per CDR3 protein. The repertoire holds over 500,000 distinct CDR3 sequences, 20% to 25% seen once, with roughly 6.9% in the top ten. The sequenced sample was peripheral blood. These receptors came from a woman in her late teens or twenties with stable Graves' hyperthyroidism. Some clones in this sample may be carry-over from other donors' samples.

CDR3 residues: CASSQGQTLNTEAFF. The CDR3 DNA sequence: TGTGCCAGCAGCCAAGGACAGACACTTAACACTGAAGCTTTCTTT. The chain recombines TRBV3-1 with TRBJ1-1; D perhaps matches TRBD1 (5 bases). V was cut by 1 base and J by 2 bases, with 11 bases left in between. The CDR3 has 15 amino acids. CDR1 is LGHDT, CDR2 YNNKEL, per germline (reference sequence).

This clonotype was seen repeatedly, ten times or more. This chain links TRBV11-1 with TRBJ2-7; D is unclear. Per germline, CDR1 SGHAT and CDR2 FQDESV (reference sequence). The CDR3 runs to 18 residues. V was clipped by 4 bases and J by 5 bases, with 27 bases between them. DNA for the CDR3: TGTGCCAGCAGCTGGAGTCCCCTTCTCTCCCGGTCGCCTAACGAGCAGTACTTC. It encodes CASSWSPLLSRSPNEQYF. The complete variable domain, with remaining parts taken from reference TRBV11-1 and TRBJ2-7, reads EAEVAQSPRYKITEKSQAVAFWCDPISGHATLYWYRQILGQGPELLVQFQDESVVDDSQLPKDRFSAERLKGVDSTLKIQPAELGDSAMYLCASSWSPLLSRSPNEQYFGPGTRLTVT.

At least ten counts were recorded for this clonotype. The DNA for the CDR3 is TGTGCCAGCAGCGGGGGGTTAACGGACGAGCAGTACTTC. Amino acid sequence: CASSGGLTDEQYF. The gene calls are TRBV9 and TRBJ2-7; D is tentatively TRBD1 or TRBD2 (5 bases each). Germline V gene sequence: CDR1 SGDLS, CDR2 YYNGEE. Trimming took off 3 bases at V and 5 bases at J, with 12 bases between the two ends. The CDR3 runs 13 residues.

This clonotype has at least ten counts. CDR3 nucleotide sequence: TGCAGTGCTAGCGGGAGGGCCTGGGGGGGGGAGCAGTACTTC. Translating it yields CSASGRAWGGEQYF. The gene calls are TRBV20-1 and TRBJ2-7; 8 bases are a match to TRBD2. V trimming: 3 bases; J trimming: 7 bases; junction bases outside the gene matches: 11. The CDR3 has 14 amino acids. Germline assignment: CDR1 DFQATT and CDR2 SNEGSKA (reference sequence).

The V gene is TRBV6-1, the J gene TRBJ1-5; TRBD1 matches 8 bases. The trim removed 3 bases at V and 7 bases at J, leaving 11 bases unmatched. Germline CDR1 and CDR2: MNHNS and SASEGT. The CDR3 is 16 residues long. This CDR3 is CASSDDLQGGGQPQHF. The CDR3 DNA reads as TGTGCCAGCAGTGACGACTTACAGGGGGGAGGGCAGCCCCAGCATTTT.

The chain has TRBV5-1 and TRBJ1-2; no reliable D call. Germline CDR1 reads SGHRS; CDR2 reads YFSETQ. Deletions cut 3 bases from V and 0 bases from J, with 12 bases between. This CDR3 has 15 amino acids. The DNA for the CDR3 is TGCGCCAGCAGCTCACGGACGGGAGCTAACTATGGCTACACCTTC. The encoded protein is CASSSRTGANYGYTF.

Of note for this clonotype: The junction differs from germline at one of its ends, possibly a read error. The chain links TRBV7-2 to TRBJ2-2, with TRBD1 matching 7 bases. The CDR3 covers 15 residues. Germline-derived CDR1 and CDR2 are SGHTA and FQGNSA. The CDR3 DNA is TGTGCCAGCACCAGCAGGGGGAGAAACACCGGGAAGCTGTTTTTT. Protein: CASTSRGRNTGKLFF.

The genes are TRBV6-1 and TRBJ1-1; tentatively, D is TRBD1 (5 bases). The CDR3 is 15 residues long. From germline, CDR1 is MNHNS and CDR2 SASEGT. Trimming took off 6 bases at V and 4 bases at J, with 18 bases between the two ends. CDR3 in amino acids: CASRAGTARGTEAFF. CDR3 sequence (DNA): TGTGCCAGCAGAGCCGGGACGGCTAGAGGCACTGAAGCTTTCTTT.

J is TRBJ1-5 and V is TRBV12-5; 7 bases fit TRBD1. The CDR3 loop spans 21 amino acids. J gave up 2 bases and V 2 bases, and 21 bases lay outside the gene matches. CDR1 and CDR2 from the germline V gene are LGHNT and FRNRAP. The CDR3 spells CASGLILWTRGQMGGNQPQHF. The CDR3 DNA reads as TGTGCTAGTGGTTTGATTCTGTGGACTCGGGGACAGATGGGGGGCAATCAGCCCCAGCATTTT.

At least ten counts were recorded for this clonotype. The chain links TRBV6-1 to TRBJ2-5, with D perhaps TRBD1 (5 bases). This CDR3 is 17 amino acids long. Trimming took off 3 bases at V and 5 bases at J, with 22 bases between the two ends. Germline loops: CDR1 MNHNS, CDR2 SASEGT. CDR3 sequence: CASSDLPQGLVQETQYF. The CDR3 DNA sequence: TGTGCCAGCAGTGACTTGCCGCAGGGCCTCGTCCAGGAGACCCAGTACTTC.

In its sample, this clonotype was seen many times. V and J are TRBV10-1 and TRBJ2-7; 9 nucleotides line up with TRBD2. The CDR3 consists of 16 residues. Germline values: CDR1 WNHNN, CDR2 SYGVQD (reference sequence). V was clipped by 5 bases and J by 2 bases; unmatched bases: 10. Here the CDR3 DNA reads TGCGCCAGCAGTCGCGGAGATCTAGCGGGAACCTACGAGCAGTACTTC. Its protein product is CASSRGDLAGTYEQYF.

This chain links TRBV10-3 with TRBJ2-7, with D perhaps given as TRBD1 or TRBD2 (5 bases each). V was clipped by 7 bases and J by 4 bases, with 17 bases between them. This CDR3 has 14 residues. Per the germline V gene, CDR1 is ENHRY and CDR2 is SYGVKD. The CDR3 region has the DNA TGTGCCATCAAAAAAACGGGGACCAATTACGAGCAGTACTTC. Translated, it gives CAIKKTGTNYEQYF.

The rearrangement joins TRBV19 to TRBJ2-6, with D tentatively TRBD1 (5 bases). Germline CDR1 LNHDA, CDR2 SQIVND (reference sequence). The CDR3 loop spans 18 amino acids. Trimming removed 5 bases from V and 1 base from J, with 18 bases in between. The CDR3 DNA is TGTGCCAGTAGTGCCGAGTGGGGAAAGGGGTCTGGGGCCAACGTCCTGACTTTC. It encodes CASSAEWGKGSGANVLTF. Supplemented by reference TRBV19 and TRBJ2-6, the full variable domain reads DGGITQSPKYLFRKEGQNVTLSCEQNLNHDAMYWYRQDPGQGLRLIYYSQIVNDFQKGDIAEGYSVSREKKESFPLTVTSAQKNPTAFYLCASSAEWGKGSGANVLTFGAGSRLTVL.

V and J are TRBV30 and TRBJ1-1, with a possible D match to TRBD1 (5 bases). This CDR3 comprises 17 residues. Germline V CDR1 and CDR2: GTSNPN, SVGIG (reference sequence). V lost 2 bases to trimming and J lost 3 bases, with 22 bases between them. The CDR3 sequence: CAWSLRVGAEYYTEAFF. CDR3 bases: TGTGCCTGGAGTCTACGCGTTGGGGCAGAGTATTACACTGAAGCTTTCTTT.

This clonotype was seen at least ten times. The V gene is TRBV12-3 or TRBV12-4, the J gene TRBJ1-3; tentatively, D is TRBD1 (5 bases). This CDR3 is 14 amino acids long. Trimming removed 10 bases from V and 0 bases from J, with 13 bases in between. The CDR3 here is CATNRLSSGNTIYF. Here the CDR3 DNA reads TGTGCCACAAACAGGCTGAGCTCTGGAAACACCATATATTTT.

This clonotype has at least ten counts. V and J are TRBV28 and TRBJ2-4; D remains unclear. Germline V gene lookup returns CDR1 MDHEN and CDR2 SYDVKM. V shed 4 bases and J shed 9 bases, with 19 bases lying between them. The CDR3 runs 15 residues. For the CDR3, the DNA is TGTGCCAGCAGTTCCCCCTCAGGCCCCCGCGGCATTCAGTACTTC. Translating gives CASSSPSGPRGIQYF.

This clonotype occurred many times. CDR3 loop: CASSLAGKSYGYTF. The CDR3 DNA sequence: TGTGCCAGCAGCTTGGCAGGGAAGAGCTATGGCTACACCTTC. V gene TRBV7-2 combines with J gene TRBJ1-2; tentative D call: TRBD1 (5 bases). Trimming shortened V by 3 bases and J by 4 bases, and 12 bases separated the two germline ends. CDR3 length: 14 amino acids. Looked up from germline, CDR1 is SGHTA and CDR2 is FQGNSA.

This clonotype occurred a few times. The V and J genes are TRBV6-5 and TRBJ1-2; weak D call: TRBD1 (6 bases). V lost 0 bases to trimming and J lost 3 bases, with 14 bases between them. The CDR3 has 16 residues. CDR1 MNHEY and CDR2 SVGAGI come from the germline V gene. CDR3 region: CASSYSPTGQYYGYTF. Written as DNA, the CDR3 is TGTGCCAGCAGTTACTCCCCGACAGGACAATACTATGGCTACACCTTC.

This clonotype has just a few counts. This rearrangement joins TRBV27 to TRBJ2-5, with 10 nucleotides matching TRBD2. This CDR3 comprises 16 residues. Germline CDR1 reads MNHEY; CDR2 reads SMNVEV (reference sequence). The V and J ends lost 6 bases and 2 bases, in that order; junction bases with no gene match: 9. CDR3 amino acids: CASSNAGLALQETQYF. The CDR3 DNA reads TGTGCCAGCAGCAACGCGGGACTAGCGTTGCAAGAGACCCAGTACTTC.

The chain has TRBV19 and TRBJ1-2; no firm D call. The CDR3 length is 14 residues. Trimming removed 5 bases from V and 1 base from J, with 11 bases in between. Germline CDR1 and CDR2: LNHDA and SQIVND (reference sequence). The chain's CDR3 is CASSSFSLNYGYTF. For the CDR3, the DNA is TGTGCCAGTAGTTCCTTTAGCCTTAACTATGGCTACACCTTC.

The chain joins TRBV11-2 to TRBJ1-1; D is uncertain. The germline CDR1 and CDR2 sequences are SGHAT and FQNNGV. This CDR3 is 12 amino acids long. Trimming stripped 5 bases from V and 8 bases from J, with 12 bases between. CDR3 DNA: TGTGCCAGCAGCAGAGAACTATTGGAAGCTTTCTTT. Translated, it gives CASSRELLEAFF.

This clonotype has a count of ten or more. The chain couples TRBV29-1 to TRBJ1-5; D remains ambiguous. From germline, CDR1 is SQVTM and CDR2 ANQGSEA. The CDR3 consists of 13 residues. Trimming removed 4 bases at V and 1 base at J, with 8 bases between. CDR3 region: CSVGATSNQPQHF. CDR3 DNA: TGCAGCGTTGGAGCTACCAGCAATCAGCCCCAGCATTTT.

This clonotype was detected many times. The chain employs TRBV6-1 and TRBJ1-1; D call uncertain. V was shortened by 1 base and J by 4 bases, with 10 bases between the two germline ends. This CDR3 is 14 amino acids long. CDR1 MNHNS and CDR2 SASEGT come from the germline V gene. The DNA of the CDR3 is TGTGCCAGCAGTGAAGGTGGCCTCAGCACTGAAGCTTTCTTT. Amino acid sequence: CASSEGGLSTEAFF.

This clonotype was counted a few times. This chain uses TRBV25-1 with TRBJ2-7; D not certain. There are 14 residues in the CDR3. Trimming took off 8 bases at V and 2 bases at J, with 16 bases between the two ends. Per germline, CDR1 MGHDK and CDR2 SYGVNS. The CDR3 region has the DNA TGTGCCAGCTCCCCCGGTGGGGTCGCCTACGAGCAGTACTTC. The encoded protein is CASSPGGVAYEQYF.

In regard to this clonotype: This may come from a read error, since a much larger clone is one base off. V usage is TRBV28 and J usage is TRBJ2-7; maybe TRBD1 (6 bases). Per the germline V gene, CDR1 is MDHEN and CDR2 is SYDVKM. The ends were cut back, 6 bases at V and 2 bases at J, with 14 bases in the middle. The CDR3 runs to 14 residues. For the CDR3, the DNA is TGTGCCAGCAGCACCGGGACACGGACCTACGAGCAGTACTTC. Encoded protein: CASSTGTRTYEQYF.

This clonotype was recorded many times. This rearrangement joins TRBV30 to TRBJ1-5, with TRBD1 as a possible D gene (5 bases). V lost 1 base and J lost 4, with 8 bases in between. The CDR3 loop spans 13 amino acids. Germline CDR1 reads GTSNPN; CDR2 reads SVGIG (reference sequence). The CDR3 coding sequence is TGTGCCTGGAGTGGGGGGGAGAATCAGCCCCAGCATTTT. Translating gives CAWSGGENQPQHF.

CDR3 sequence reads: CASSLSPNNYGYTF. The CDR3 nucleotides are TGTGCCAGCAGTTTATCGCCGAATAACTATGGCTACACCTTC. The rearrangement links TRBV28 to TRBJ1-2; no reliable D call. The germline V gene has CDR1 MDHEN and CDR2 SYDVKM. The CDR3 consists of 14 residues. V lost 1 base, J lost 1 base, and 7 bases lay in between.

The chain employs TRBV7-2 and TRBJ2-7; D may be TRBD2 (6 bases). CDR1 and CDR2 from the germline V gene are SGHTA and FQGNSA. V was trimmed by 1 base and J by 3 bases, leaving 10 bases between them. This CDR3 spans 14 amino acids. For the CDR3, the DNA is TGTGCCAGCAGCTTAGGATGGCGGGACTACGAGCAGTACTTC. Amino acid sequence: CASSLGWRDYEQYF.